This T cell receptor beta chain derives from a study of cytomegalovirus exposure and HLA in healthy donors. Overall study results and limits: Among TCR sequences, most were rare, though some public TCRs appeared in many donors.

This CDR3 is built from 15 residues. CDR1 is MDHEN and CDR2 is SYDVKM in the germline V gene. Trimming removed 3 bases from V and 1 base from J, with 12 bases in between. Comment on this clone: Its antigen is not identified.

It was with 60 Vbeta and 13 Jbeta primers that the PCR ran. Some clones are missing from TCRdb's copy, which holds only in-frame ones; the method was immunoSEQ multiplex PCR. The table has approximately 110,000 clones, around 78% seen once. This sequence was found in a middle-aged man in good health and CMV-seronegative. Sequenced material: PBMCs. The chain carries TRBV28 and TRBJ1-1; the D is unclear. The CDR3 DNA reads as TGTGCCAGCAGTTTTAGGTCAGGAGGGAACACTGAAGCTTTCTTT. Translating it yields CASSFRSGGNTEAFF.